This TCR beta chain appears in the sequencing data of a study of regulatory T cells in long-lasting Graves disease. Assembly of TCR beta libraries relied on iRepertoire HTBI primers together with Arm-PCR of CDR3 regions. One entry per CDR3 protein results from TCRdb running MiXCR on the multiplex PCR reads. The data hold more than 300,000 distinct CDR3 sequences, with roughly 15% observed a single time. Time point denoted: newly diagnosed GD, antithyroid drugs for less than 3 months. Preparation of the TCR library used RNA extracted from PBMCs. Germline CDR1 is LGHNA and CDR2 is YNFKEQ. The CDR3 loop spans 13 amino acids. The ends were cut back, 2 bases at V and 6 bases at J, with 8 bases in the middle. The sample was also linked to a second study, of T cells in Graves' hyperthyroidism and ophthalmopathy. From that paper: Primed by the HTBI set, a first-round RT-PCR was run on the TCR CDR3.

The origin of this receptor is a woman under 30 with Graves disease. V is TRBV4-2 and J is TRBJ2-1, with D perhaps assigned TRBD1 or TRBD2 (6 bases each). The specimen comprised peripheral blood mononuclear cells (PBMCs), sampled at new diagnosis, from a patient treated with antithyroid drugs. The DNA for the CDR3 is TGTGCCAGCAGCCAAAGGGGGGCCAATGAGCAGTTCTTC. This encodes CASSQRGANEQFF.